A single sample gave rise to the 5 T cell receptor beta chains below, sequenced in a study of human T cells and chemical hapten exposure. The time point denotes: patch test 2, 6 weeks after DPC sensitization. The treatment: therapeutic diphenylcyclopropenone sensitization with weekly scalp DPC. TCRdb reanalysed the RACE reads using MiXCR and keeps one entry per CDR3 protein. Here the sample spans 85,000 to 100,000 distinct CDR3 sequences, about 11% being singletons. Source: whole blood, taken in connection with sensitization to the hapten diphenylcyclopropenone (DPC). The receptors stem from a middle-aged man with alopecia areata. Some clones in this sample may be carry-over from other donors' samples.

This clonotype was detected a few times. V usage is TRBV7-9 and J usage is TRBJ2-7; TRBD2 is a possible D gene (6 bases). Trimming left V 4 bases short and J 3 bases short, with 13 bases between. Germline loops: CDR1 SEHNR, CDR2 FQNEAQ (reference sequence). CDR3 size: 14 residues. This chain's CDR3 is CASSYLAGSYEQYV. CDR3 in DNA: TGTGCCAGCAGCTATTTGGCGGGAAGCTACGAGCAGTACGTC.

This clonotype has only a few counts. V gene TRBV12-3 or TRBV12-4 combines with J gene TRBJ1-5; D perhaps matches TRBD1 (6 bases). V was shortened by 3 bases and J by 2 bases, with 11 bases between the two germline ends. The CDR3 runs 15 residues. CDR3 coding DNA: TGTGCCAGCAGTTTGGGGGGCTTGGGCAATCAGCCCCAGCATTTT. Its translation is CASSLGGLGNQPQHF.

The gene calls are TRBV7-9 and TRBJ2-2; no definite D call. The CDR3 runs to 13 residues. V lost 5 bases and J lost 6, with 10 bases in between. Germline V gene lookup returns CDR1 SEHNR and CDR2 FQNEAQ (reference sequence). DNA for the CDR3: TGTGCCAGCAGCCCTGCAGAGGCCGGGGAGCTGTTTTTT. Residues: CASSPAEAGELFF.

The chain combines TRBV3-1 with TRBJ2-3; maybe TRBD2 (6 bases). The CDR3 has 14 residues. V gave up 6 bases and J gave up 1 base, with 11 bases separating them. Germline CDR1 reads LGHDT; CDR2 reads YNNKEL (reference sequence). The CDR3 coding sequence is TGTGCCAGCAGTAGCGGATTCCGCACAGATACGCAGTATTTT. Encoded protein: CASSSGFRTDTQYF.

This clonotype was recorded at least ten times. This chain connects TRBV24-1 to TRBJ2-1, with a weak D call TRBD2 (5 bases). CDR1 is KGHDR and CDR2 is SFDVKD in the germline V gene. The CDR3 consists of 14 residues. V was clipped by 5 bases and J by 4 bases, with 11 bases between them. CDR3 residues: CATSGLASYNEQFF. CDR3 nucleotides: TGTGCCACCAGTGGTTTAGCGTCTTACAATGAGCAGTTCTTC.